The clone carrying this T cell receptor (beta chain) has only one observation. Antigen: not known. One junction end disagrees with the germline gene, perhaps due to a read error. The record originates from a study of cytomegalovirus exposure and HLA in healthy donors. Primers for the PCR totalled 60 Vbeta and 13 Jbeta. Sequencing was performed with immunoSEQ multiplex PCR; in TCRdb, only in-frame clones are kept and a portion is missing. This sample has about 150,000 clones; 77% occur once, and the top ten carry roughly 1.4%. Study-wide results and caveats: The authors reported that TCR beta sequences could predict HLA-A and HLA-B alleles. These predictions were accurate for most subjects in the first cohort. The likely origin of a cluster of highly shared sequence variants was a sequencing artifact. One variant, a missense change in DCLRE1C, was linked in a later analysis to TCR beta V- and J-gene trimming. A later analysis reportedly found fewer N-insertions in an Asian-associated ancestry cluster than the approximately 670-donor mean.

What was sequenced was PBMCs. The clonotype was recovered from a woman aged 25 to 39 in good health and CMV-seropositive.

The CDR3 nucleotides read TGTGCCAGCAGTACGGGACTATCTTCAAACTTC. Protein sequence: CASSTGLSSNF. The rearrangement links TRBV28 to TRBJ2-5; 7 nucleotides align to TRBD2. CDR1 is MDHEN and CDR2 is SYDVKM in the germline V gene. The CDR3 consists of 11 residues. Full variable domain (outside the CDR3, taken from reference TRBV28 and TRBJ2-5): DVKVTQSSRYLVKRTGEKVFLECVQDMDHENMFWYRQDPGLGLRLIYFSYDVKMKEKGDIPEGYSVSREKKERFSLILESASTNQTSMYLCASSTGLSSNFGPGTRLLVL.